This T cell receptor beta chain stems from a study of CD8+ T cells in alopecia areata. The germline CDR1 and CDR2 sequences are SQVTM and ANQGSEA. The length of the CDR3 is 15 residues. V was clipped by 3 bases and J by 4 bases; unmatched bases: 10. The sequencing template was cDNA reverse transcribed from extracted RNA. The data were produced by immunoSEQ multiplex PCR, yet TCRdb's version contains in-frame clones alone and is incomplete. The data contain about 19,000 clones, around three fifths of them singletons. The sample's treatment: oral pan-JAK inhibitor, 5-10 mg twice daily. Obtained from alopecia areata patients were lesional scalp punch biopsies along with peripheral blood.

The source material was skin, sampled at week 4, from a patient treated with tofacitinib. The chain recombines TRBV29-1 with TRBJ1-1; 8 nucleotides line up with TRBD1. This clonotype was obtained from a human donor with alopecia areata. CDR3 loop: CSVDGTGWESTEAFF. CDR3 DNA: TGCAGCGTTGATGGGACAGGTTGGGAATCCACTGAAGCTTTCTTT.